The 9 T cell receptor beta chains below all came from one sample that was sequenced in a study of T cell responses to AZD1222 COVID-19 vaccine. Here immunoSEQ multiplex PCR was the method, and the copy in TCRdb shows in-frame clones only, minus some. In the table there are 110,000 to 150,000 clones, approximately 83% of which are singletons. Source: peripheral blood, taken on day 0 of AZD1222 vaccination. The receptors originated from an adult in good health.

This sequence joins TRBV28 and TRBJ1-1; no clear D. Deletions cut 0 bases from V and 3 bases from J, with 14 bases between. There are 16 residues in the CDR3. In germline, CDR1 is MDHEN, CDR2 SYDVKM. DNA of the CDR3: TGTGCCAGCAGTTTATGGGAGATCCGGGTCCACACTGAAGCTTTCTTT. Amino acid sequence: CASSLWEIRVHTEAFF. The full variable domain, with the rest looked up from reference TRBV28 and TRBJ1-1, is DVKVTQSSRYLVKRTGEKVFLECVQDMDHENMFWYRQDPGLGLRLIYFSYDVKMKEKGDIPEGYSVSREKKERFSLILESASTNQTSMYLCASSLWEIRVHTEAFFGQGTRLTVV.

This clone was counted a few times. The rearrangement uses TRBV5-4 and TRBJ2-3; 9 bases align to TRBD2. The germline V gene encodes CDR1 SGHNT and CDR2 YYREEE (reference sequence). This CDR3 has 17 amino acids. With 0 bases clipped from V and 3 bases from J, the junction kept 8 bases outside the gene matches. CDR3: CASSLGAGGRRTDTQYF. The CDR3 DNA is TGTGCCAGCAGCTTGGGAGCGGGAGGCCGGCGGACAGATACGCAGTATTTT.

CDR3 in amino acids: CASSYLGKTQISYTF. In DNA, the CDR3 is TGTGCCAGCAGTTACTTAGGGAAAACTCAGATCAGCTACACCTTC. This chain joins TRBV6-6 and TRBJ1-2; D not resolved. The germline gives CDR1 MNHNY, CDR2 SVGAGI (reference sequence). V lost 1 base and J lost 9, with 18 bases in between. This CDR3 is 15 amino acids long.

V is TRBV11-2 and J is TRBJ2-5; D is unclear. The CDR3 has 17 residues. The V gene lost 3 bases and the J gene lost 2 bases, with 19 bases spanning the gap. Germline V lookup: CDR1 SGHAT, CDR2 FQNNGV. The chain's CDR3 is CASSFPTQEALQETQYF. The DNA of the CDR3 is TGTGCCAGCAGCTTCCCCACGCAAGAAGCGTTACAAGAGACCCAGTACTTC. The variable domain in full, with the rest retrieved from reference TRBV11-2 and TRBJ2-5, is EAGVAQSPRYKIIEKRQSVAFWCNPISGHATLYWYQQILGQGPKLLIQFQNNGVVDDSQLPKDRFSAERLKGVDSTLKIQPAKLEDSAVYLCASSFPTQEALQETQYFGPGTRLLVL.

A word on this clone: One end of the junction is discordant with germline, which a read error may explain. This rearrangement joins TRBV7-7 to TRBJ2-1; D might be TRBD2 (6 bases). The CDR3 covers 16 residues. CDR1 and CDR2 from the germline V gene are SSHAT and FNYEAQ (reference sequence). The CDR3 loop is CASSPQPGLAVDEQFF. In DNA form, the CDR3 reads TGTGCTAGCAGCCCTCAACCGGGACTCGCCGTCGATGAGCAGTTCTTC.

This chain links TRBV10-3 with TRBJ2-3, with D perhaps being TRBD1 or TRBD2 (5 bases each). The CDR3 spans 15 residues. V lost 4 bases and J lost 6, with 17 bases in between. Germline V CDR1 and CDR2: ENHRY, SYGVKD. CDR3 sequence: CAISGYRGLRDTQYF. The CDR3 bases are TGTGCCATCAGTGGGTATCGGGGCCTAAGGGATACGCAGTATTTT.

The CDR3 sequence is CASSGQGDQPQHF. The CDR3 DNA reads TGTGCCAGCTCGGGACAGGGGGATCAGCCCCAGCATTTT. The rearrangement links TRBV2 to TRBJ1-5; 11 bases map to TRBD1. With 8 bases clipped from V and 5 bases from J, the junction kept 2 bases outside the gene matches. Germline-derived CDR1 and CDR2 are SNHLY and FYNNEI. The CDR3 totals 13 residues.

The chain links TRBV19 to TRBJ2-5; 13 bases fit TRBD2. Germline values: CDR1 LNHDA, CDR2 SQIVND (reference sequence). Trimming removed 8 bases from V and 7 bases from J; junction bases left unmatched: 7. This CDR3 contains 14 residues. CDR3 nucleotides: TGTGCCAGTGCACTAGCGGGGGGGCAGGTGACCCAGTACTTC. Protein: CASALAGGQVTQYF.

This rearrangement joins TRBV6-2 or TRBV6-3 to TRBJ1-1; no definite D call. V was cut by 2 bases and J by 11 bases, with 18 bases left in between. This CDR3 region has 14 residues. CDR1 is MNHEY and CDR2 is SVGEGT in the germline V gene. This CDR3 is CASSYNPSSLKAFF. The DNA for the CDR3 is TGTGCCAGCAGTTACAACCCCTCGTCCCTGAAGGCTTTCTTT.